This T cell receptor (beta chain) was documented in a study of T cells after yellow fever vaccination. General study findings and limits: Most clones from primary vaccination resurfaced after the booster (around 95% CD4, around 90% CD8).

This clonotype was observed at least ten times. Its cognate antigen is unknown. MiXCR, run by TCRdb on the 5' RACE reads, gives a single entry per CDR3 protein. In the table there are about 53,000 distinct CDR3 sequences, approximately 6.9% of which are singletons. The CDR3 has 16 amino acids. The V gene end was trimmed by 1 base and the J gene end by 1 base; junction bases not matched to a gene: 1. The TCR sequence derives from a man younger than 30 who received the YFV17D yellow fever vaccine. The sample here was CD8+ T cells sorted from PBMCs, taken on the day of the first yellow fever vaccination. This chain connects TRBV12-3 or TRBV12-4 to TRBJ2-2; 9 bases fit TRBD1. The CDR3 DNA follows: TGTGCCAGCAGTTTAGAGGGACAGGGGAACACCGGGGAGCTGTTTTTT. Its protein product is CASSLEGQGNTGELFF.